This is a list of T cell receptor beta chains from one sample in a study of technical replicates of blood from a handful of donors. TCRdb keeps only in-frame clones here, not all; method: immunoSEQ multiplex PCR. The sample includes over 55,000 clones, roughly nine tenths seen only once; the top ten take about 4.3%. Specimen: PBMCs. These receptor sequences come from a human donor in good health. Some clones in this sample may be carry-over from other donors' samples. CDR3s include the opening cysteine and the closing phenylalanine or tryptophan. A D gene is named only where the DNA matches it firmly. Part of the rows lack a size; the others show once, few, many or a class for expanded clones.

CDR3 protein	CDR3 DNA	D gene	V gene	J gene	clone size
CASSQRGTSIQGYTF	TGTGCCAGCAGCCAAAGGGGTACGAGCATCCAAGGCTACACCTTC	.	TRBV14	TRBJ1-2	few
CASSLGRADTQYF	TGTGCCAGCAGCTTGGGCAGGGCAGATACGCAGTATTTT	.	TRBV5-6	TRBJ2-3	.
CASSNAGPVAGELFF	TGCGCCAGCAGCAATGCCGGCCCGGTAGCAGGGGAGCTGTTTTTT	.	TRBV5-1	TRBJ2-2	.
CASSPGQGYTEAFF	TGTGCCAGCTCACCGGGACAGGGGTACACTGAAGCTTTCTTT	TRBD1	TRBV18	TRBJ1-1	.
CASSRGDSHYEQYF	TGTGCCAGCAGCCGTGGGGACAGCCACTACGAGCAGTACTTC	TRBD1	TRBV5-6	TRBJ2-7	.
CASSAGRGRGEKLFF	TGTGCCAGCAGTGCGGGAAGGGGGCGCGGGGAAAAACTGTTTTTT	TRBD1	TRBV2	TRBJ1-4	.
CASRYTGNQPQHF	TGTGCAAGTCGGTATACAGGGAATCAGCCCCAGCATTTT	.	TRBV12-2	TRBJ1-5	.
CASSFMEKLFF	TGTGCCAGCAGCTTCATGGAAAAACTGTTTTTT	.	TRBV7-9	TRBJ1-4	.
CASSLGTYNEQFF	TGTGCCAGCAGCCTCGGGACTTATAATGAGCAGTTCTTC	.	TRBV13	TRBJ2-1	.
CASSPPTTAGGVNYGYTF	TGTGCCAGCAGCCCCCCCACTACGGCAGGGGGAGTTAACTATGGCTACACCTTC	TRBD1	TRBV4-2	TRBJ1-2	.
CASSMTRVHEQYF	TGTGCCAGTAGTATGACCAGGGTCCACGAGCAGTACTTC	.	TRBV19	TRBJ2-7	.
CASSLEGTGYRQPQHF	TGTGCCAGCAGCTTGGAGGGGACAGGGTATCGTCAGCCCCAGCATTTT	TRBD1	TRBV5-5	TRBJ1-5	.
CASSLEGVRGGYEQYF	TGTGCCAGCAGCTTAGAAGGAGTCAGGGGTGGCTACGAGCAGTACTTC	.	TRBV7-9	TRBJ2-7	.
CASSSDPGGGGYTF	TGTGCCAGCAGCTCGGATCCAGGGGGCGGCGGCTACACCTTC	TRBD1	TRBV7-3	TRBJ1-2	.
CASSLSDTNNSPLHF	TGTGCCAGCAGCTTATCGGACACCAATAATTCACCCCTCCACTTT	.	TRBV11-2	TRBJ1-6	few
CASSVQGARNEQFF	TGTGCCAGCAGCGTTCAGGGGGCGAGGAATGAGCAGTTCTTC	TRBD1	TRBV2	TRBJ2-1	.
CASSQDRLSSGNTIYF	TGTGCCAGCAGCCAGGACAGGCTGAGCTCTGGAAACACCATATATTTT	TRBD1	TRBV5-4	TRBJ1-3	.
CASSWSPNTEAFF	TGTGCCAGCAGTTGGAGCCCGAACACTGAAGCTTTCTTT	.	TRBV27	TRBJ1-1	.
CASSPVDNSGANVLTF	TGTGCCAGCTCACCCGTGGACAACTCTGGGGCCAACGTCCTGACTTTC	.	TRBV18	TRBJ2-6	once
CASTPGGGLSETQYF	TGTGCCAGCACACCCGGGGGGGGGCTTTCAGAGACCCAGTACTTC	TRBD2	TRBV5-6	TRBJ2-5	.
CASSRMTSGSTDTQYF	TGTGCCAGCAGCCGTATGACTAGCGGTAGCACAGATACGCAGTATTTT	TRBD2	TRBV7-9	TRBJ2-3	.
CASSPRLAGVAGELFF	TGTGCCAGCAGCCCCCGACTAGCGGGGGTTGCTGGGGAGCTGTTTTTT	TRBD2	TRBV9	TRBJ2-2	.
CASSFIENTEAFF	TGTGCCAGCAGCTTTATAGAGAACACTGAAGCTTTCTTT	.	TRBV5-4	TRBJ1-1	.
CASSDSRGLAAGPFF	TGTGCCAGCAGTGATTCCCGGGGACTAGCAGCGGGACCGTTCTTC	TRBD2	TRBV2	TRBJ2-1	.
CASSSPGGFRESPLHF	TGTGCCAGCAGCTCTCCCGGGGGGTTTCGGGAATCACCCCTCCACTTT	.	TRBV7-8	TRBJ1-6	.
CASSFSSISSWDRAYGYTF	TGTGCCAGCAGCTTCTCGTCAATTTCCTCTTGGGACAGGGCCTATGGCTACACCTTC	TRBD1	TRBV11-2	TRBJ1-2	.
CASSLGGGNTEAFF	TGCGCCAGCAGCTTGGGGGGGGGAAACACTGAAGCTTTCTTT	.	TRBV5-1	TRBJ1-1	.
CAISESGQGSGELFF	TGTGCCATCAGTGAGTCGGGACAGGGATCCGGGGAGCTGTTTTTT	TRBD1	TRBV10-3	TRBJ2-2	.